This T cell receptor (beta chain) is from a study of T-cell memory formation after mild COVID-19. Findings and limits, study-wide: A balance of CD4 and CD8 characterized clones contracting day 15 to 85, whereas later expanders leaned CD4+.

The sample holds a few counts of this clonotype. Its antigen is not identified. TCRdb re-called the 5' RACE reads through MiXCR, storing one row per CDR3 protein. Of 400,000 to 550,000 distinct CDR3 sequences in the sample, around a quarter were seen once. Germline CDR1 SGHRS, CDR2 YFSETQ. This CDR3 is built from 16 residues. V shed 2 bases, J shed 3 bases, and the junction held 8 bases outside the gene matches. Material: PBMCs or a T cell subset sorted from them (not recorded which). This chain joins TRBV5-1 and TRBJ2-3; 8 bases match TRBD2. The origin of this receptor is an adult woman who had mild COVID-19 (a few samples of this study predate the infection). Cell type and time point are not known. The DNA for the CDR3 is TGCGCCAGCAGCTTCTCGGGGGGGAGTTCGACAGATACGCAGTATTTT. It specifies CASSFSGGSSTDTQYF.